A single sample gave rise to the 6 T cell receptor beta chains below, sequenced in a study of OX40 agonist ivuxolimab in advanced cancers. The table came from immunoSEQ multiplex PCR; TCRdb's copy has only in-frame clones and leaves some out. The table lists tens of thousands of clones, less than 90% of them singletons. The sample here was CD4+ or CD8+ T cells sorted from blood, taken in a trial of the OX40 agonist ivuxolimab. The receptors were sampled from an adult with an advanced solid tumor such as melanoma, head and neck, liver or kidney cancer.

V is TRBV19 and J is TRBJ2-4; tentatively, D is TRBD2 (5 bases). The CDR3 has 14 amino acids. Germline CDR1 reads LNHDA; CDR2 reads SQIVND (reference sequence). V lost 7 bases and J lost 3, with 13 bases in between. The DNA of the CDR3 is TGTGCCAGTACCCTGGACTGGGACAAAAACATTCAGTACTTC. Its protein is CASTLDWDKNIQYF.

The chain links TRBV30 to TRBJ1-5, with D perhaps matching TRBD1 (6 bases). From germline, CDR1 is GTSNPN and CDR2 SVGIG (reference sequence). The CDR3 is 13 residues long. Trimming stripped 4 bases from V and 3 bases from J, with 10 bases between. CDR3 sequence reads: CAWNSGDNQPQHF. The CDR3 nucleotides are TGTGCCTGGAACTCAGGGGACAATCAGCCCCAGCATTTT. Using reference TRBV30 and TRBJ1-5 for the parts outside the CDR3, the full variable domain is SQTIHQWPATLVQPVGSPLSLECTVEGTSNPNLYWYRQAAGRGLQLLFYSVGIGQISSEVPQNLSASRPQDRQFILSSKKLLLSDSGFYLCAWNSGDNQPQHFGDGTRLSIL.

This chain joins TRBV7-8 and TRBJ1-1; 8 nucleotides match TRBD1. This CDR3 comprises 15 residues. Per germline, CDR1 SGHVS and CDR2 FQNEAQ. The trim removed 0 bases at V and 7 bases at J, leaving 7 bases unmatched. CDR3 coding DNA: TGTGCCAGCAGCTTAGCGATGACAGGGGATAGTGAAGCTTTCTTT. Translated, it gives CASSLAMTGDSEAFF. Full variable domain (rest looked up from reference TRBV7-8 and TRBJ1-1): GAGVSQSPRYKVAKRGQDVALRCDPISGHVSLFWYQQALGQGPEFLTYFQNEAQLDKSGLPSDRFFAERPEGSVSTLKIQRTQQEDSAVYLCASSLAMTGDSEAFFGQGTRLTVV.

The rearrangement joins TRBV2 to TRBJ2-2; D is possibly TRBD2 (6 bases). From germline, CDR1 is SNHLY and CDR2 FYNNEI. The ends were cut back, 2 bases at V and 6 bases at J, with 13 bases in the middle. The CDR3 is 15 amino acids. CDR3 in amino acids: CASSEIPGGAGELFF. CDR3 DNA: TGTGCCAGCAGTGAAATTCCTGGAGGGGCCGGGGAGCTGTTTTTT.

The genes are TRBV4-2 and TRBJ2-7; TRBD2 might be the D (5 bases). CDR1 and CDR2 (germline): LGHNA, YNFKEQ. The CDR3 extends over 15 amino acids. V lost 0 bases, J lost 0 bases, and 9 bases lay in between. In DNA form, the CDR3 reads TGTGCCAGCAGCCAAGATATCAGCGGCTCCTACGAGCAGTACTTC. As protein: CASSQDISGSYEQYF.

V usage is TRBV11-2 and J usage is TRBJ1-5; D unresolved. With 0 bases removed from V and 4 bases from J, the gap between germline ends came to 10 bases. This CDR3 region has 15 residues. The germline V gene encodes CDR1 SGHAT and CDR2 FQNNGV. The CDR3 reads CASSLEPPPNQPQHF. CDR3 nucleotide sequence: TGTGCCAGCAGCTTAGAGCCACCCCCAAATCAGCCCCAGCATTTT. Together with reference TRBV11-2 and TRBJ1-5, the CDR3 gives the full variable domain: EAGVAQSPRYKIIEKRQSVAFWCNPISGHATLYWYQQILGQGPKLLIQFQNNGVVDDSQLPKDRFSAERLKGVDSTLKIQPAKLEDSAVYLCASSLEPPPNQPQHFGDGTRLSIL.